The clone carrying this T cell receptor (beta chain) was found many times. Alpha and beta constant-region primers primed reverse transcription of 400 to 500 ng RNA. Each of the alpha and beta chains got its own library through chain-specific third strand synthesis with indices. Two random hexamers, added before amplification and joined, formed each molecule's 12-nucleotide barcode. TCRdb reanalysed the 5' RACE reads using MiXCR and keeps one entry per CDR3 protein. The sample records roughly 20,000 distinct CDR3 sequences, roughly 9.5% being singletons. The source of the sample is a study of HIV-infected patients and healthy controls. Whole blood was used without fractionation, so all unsorted peripheral T cells were included. Sequenced sample: blood. The sequence derives from an adult in good health.

The CDR3 DNA sequence: TGTGCCAGCAACGACGGCCGGGGGGTGTTCTTC. Translating gives CASNDGRGVFF. V usage is TRBV12-3 or TRBV12-4 and J usage is TRBJ2-1; 7 bases fit TRBD2. The CDR3 covers 11 residues. Trimming removed 7 bases from V and 15 bases from J; junction bases left unmatched: 9.